Presented here are 20 T cell receptor beta chains from one specimen sequenced in a study of shared clonotypes between healthy human individuals. Profiling relied on immunoSEQ multiplex PCR, and the TCRdb table lists in-frame clones only, not all of them. The sample includes a few million clones, about 90% of them seen just once. What was sequenced was naive CD4+ T cells from PBMCs. Specified subset: CD45RA+ positively selected. These receptors originate from a man aged 18 to 30 in good health. Some clones in this sample may be carry-over from other donors' samples.

The CDR3 DNA is TGTGCCAGCAGCGCTTTCCTACTCGGCACAGATACGCAGTATTTT. This gives the protein CASSAFLLGTDTQYF. The rearrangement links TRBV9 to TRBJ2-3; the D is unclear. V was trimmed by 3 bases and J by 1 base, leaving 12 bases between them. Germline CDR1 SGDLS, CDR2 YYNGEE. The CDR3 spans 15 residues.

The J gene is TRBJ1-2, the V gene TRBV11-2; D might be TRBD1 (5 bases). Germline V gives CDR1 SGHAT, CDR2 FQNNGV. The CDR3 totals 16 residues. V lost 4 bases and J lost 7, with 22 bases in between. This chain's CDR3 is CASSSARMVQGSGYTF. As DNA, the CDR3 is TGTGCCAGCAGCTCCGCCAGAATGGTCCAGGGTTCTGGCTACACCTTC.

J is TRBJ1-1 and V is TRBV7-8, with D perhaps matching TRBD1 (5 bases). Between the trimmed V and J ends, which lost 3 bases and 4 bases, there was a span of 12 bases. This CDR3 spans 14 amino acids. Per germline, CDR1 SGHVS and CDR2 FQNEAQ. CDR3 amino acids: CASSFRQSGTEAFF. CDR3 coding DNA: TGTGCCAGCAGCTTCCGACAGTCGGGCACTGAAGCTTTCTTT.

The chain employs TRBV2 and TRBJ2-2, with 13 nucleotides matching TRBD2. Germline V gene lookup returns CDR1 SNHLY and CDR2 FYNNEI. V lost 5 bases and J lost 6; bases outside the gene matches: 9. The CDR3 covers 17 residues. CDR3 in DNA: TGTGCCAGCAGTCCACTCTGGACTAGCGGGAGTTCCGGGGAGCTGTTTTTT. Translating gives CASSPLWTSGSSGELFF. The full variable domain, rest sourced from reference TRBV2 and TRBJ2-2, is EPEVTQTPSHQVTQMGQEVILRCVPISNHLYFYWYRQILGQKVEFLVSFYNNEISEKSEIFDDQFSVERPDGSNFTLKIRSTKLEDSAMYFCASSPLWTSGSSGELFFGEGSRLTVL.

The chain employs TRBV18 and TRBJ2-3, with 9 bases that match TRBD2. Germline trimming cut 3 bases from V and 7 bases from J; bases unmatched to any gene: 8. The CDR3 contains 15 residues. CDR1 and CDR2 from the germline V gene are KGHSH and LQKENI. CDR3 in amino acids: CASSPMGLAGYTQYF. Here the CDR3 DNA reads TGTGCCAGCTCACCGATGGGCCTAGCGGGGTATACGCAGTATTTT.

This clone was recorded once. V is TRBV5-1 and J is TRBJ2-2; maybe TRBD2 (6 bases). This CDR3 spans 16 amino acids. Trimming left V 3 bases short and J 5 bases short, with 17 bases between. Per the germline V gene, CDR1 is SGHRS and CDR2 is YFSETQ. The CDR3 spells CASSSISGRHTGELFF. DNA of the CDR3: TGCGCCAGCAGCTCCATTTCCGGGAGACATACCGGGGAGCTGTTTTTT.

V usage is TRBV5-6 and J usage is TRBJ2-1, with TRBD1 matching over 8 bases. CDR1 and CDR2 (germline): SGHDT, YYEEEE. The length of the CDR3 is 15 residues. The V segment lost 1 base and the J segment 6 bases; nucleotides outside the gene matches: 6. CDR3 nucleotide sequence: TGTGCCAGCAGCTTGAGGCGGGACAGGCCCAATGAGCAGTTCTTC. Its protein is CASSLRRDRPNEQFF.

This rearrangement joins TRBV4-2 to TRBJ1-2; possibly TRBD1 for D (5 bases). Germline CDR1 LGHNA, CDR2 YNFKEQ. The ends were cut back, 1 base at V and 8 bases at J, with 5 bases in the middle. This CDR3 region has 11 residues. The CDR3 loop is CASSQGQGYTF. Here the CDR3 DNA reads TGTGCCAGCAGCCAAGGACAGGGCTACACCTTC.

The rearrangement links TRBV5-4 to TRBJ2-4; D is unresolved. This CDR3 is 16 amino acids long. Germline assignment: CDR1 SGHNT and CDR2 YYREEE (reference sequence). V was pared by 0 bases and J by 0 bases, with 10 bases between. CDR3 protein: CASSLDLGPAKNIQYF. CDR3 sequence (DNA): TGTGCCAGCAGCTTGGATTTAGGGCCAGCCAAAAACATTCAGTACTTC.

The rearrangement joins TRBV5-1 to TRBJ2-2; D is undetermined. V lost 4 bases, J lost 2 bases, and 18 bases lay in between. This CDR3 is 17 amino acids long. Looked up from germline, CDR1 is SGHRS and CDR2 is YFSETQ. For the CDR3, the DNA is TGCGCCAGCAGCCCACCGGTGGCAAATTTTAACACCGGGGAGCTGTTTTTT. Protein product: CASSPPVANFNTGELFF.

This chain links TRBV7-3 with TRBJ1-1; the match to TRBD1 covers 11 bases. CDR1 and CDR2 from the germline V gene are SGHTA and FQGTGA. The CDR3 has 14 residues. V was clipped by 3 bases and J by 5 bases; unmatched bases: 2. CDR3 sequence: CASSFRDRGTEAFF. CDR3 sequence (DNA): TGTGCCAGCAGCTTCCGGGACAGGGGGACTGAAGCTTTCTTT.

The chain joins TRBV6-5 to TRBJ2-3; TRBD2 might be the D (6 bases). The CDR3 runs to 15 residues. V was trimmed by 5 bases and J by 1 base, leaving 13 bases between them. Germline V gene sequence: CDR1 MNHEY, CDR2 SVGAGI. The CDR3 DNA reads TGTGCCAGCAGTGTCCGGGACTTGGGCACAGATACGCAGTATTTT. Protein sequence: CASSVRDLGTDTQYF.

The chain combines TRBV28 with TRBJ1-3, with unresolved D. CDR1 is MDHEN and CDR2 is SYDVKM in the germline V gene. V lost 5 bases and J lost 4, with 6 bases in between. This CDR3 comprises 12 residues. CDR3 residues: CASSPVGNTIYF. In nucleotides, the CDR3 is TGTGCCAGCAGTCCCGTGGGAAACACCATATATTTT.

The chain carries TRBV2 and TRBJ2-7, with D tentatively TRBD2 (7 bases). Germline V lookup: CDR1 SNHLY, CDR2 FYNNEI. Trimming shortened V by 7 bases and J by 6 bases, and 19 bases separated the two germline ends. This CDR3 is built from 14 residues. The CDR3 loop reads CASTRRGAGSEQYF. In nucleotides, the CDR3 is TGTGCCAGCACCCGACGGGGGGCCGGGAGCGAGCAGTACTTC.

The rearrangement uses TRBV5-8 and TRBJ2-3; TRBD2 matches at 12 bases. V was pared by 2 bases and J by 4 bases, with 5 bases of the junction left unmatched. CDR3 length equals 16 residues. Per germline, CDR1 SGHTS and CDR2 YDEGEE. Here the CDR3 reads CASSLGLAGSSDTQYF. In DNA form, the CDR3 reads TGTGCCAGCAGCTTAGGACTAGCGGGAAGCTCAGATACGCAGTATTTT. Complete variable domain (other parts from reference TRBV5-8 and TRBJ2-3): EAGVTQSPTHLIKTRGQQATLRCSPISGHTSVYWYQQALGLGLQFLLWYDEGEERNRGNFPPRFSGRQFPNYSSELNVNALELEDSALYLCASSLGLAGSSDTQYFGPGTRLTVL.

V usage is TRBV29-1 and J usage is TRBJ1-2; 10 bases agree with TRBD1. The V segment lost 6 bases and the J segment 4 bases; nucleotides outside the gene matches: 8. The CDR3 is 14 residues long. Looked up from germline, CDR1 is SQVTM and CDR2 is ANQGSEA. The CDR3: CSVDGDRGGYGYTF. In DNA form, the CDR3 reads TGCAGCGTAGACGGGGACAGGGGAGGCTATGGCTACACCTTC.

V gene TRBV7-9 combines with J gene TRBJ2-1; a weak D match, TRBD1 (6 bases). Germline V gives CDR1 SEHNR, CDR2 FQNEAQ (reference sequence). V lost 1 base, J lost 1 base, and 11 bases lay in between. The CDR3 length is 16 residues. The CDR3 DNA reads as TGTGCCAGCAGCTTAGGCAGGGGCGGGTCCTACAATGAGCAGTTCTTC. This gives the protein CASSLGRGGSYNEQFF.

The rearrangement links TRBV7-8 to TRBJ1-5; a weak D match, TRBD1 (5 bases). The CDR3 totals 17 residues. Trimming removed 4 bases at V and 0 bases at J, with 16 bases between. Looked up from germline, CDR1 is SGHVS and CDR2 is FQNEAQ. CDR3 in amino acids: CASSSRTRLYSNQPQHF. DNA for the CDR3: TGTGCCAGCAGCTCTAGGACAAGACTTTATAGCAATCAGCCCCAGCATTTT.

The V call is TRBV28, the J call TRBJ2-1, with 7 bases fitting TRBD2. Germline loops: CDR1 MDHEN, CDR2 SYDVKM. The V gene end was trimmed by 5 bases and the J gene end by 6 bases; junction bases not matched to a gene: 10. The CDR3 consists of 15 residues. The CDR3 bases are TGTGCCAGCAGTCCAGCCGGGGGGAGGGGCAATGAGCAGTTCTTC. Amino acid sequence: CASSPAGGRGNEQFF.

V is TRBV7-9 and J is TRBJ1-1; D not certain. The CDR3 sequence is 15 residues long. V shed 7 bases and J shed 2 bases, with 17 bases lying between them. CDR1 and CDR2 from the germline V gene are SEHNR and FQNEAQ (reference sequence). The DNA of the CDR3 is TGTGCCAGCATCTCCCTCCCCACAGTAAACACTGAAGCTTTCTTT. This translates into CASISLPTVNTEAFF.